One T cell receptor beta chain is described in this entry. This CDR3 has 15 residues. In germline, CDR1 is KGHSH, CDR2 LQKENI. Unmatched junction bases numbered 3, after V lost 0 bases and J lost 7 bases. These data come from a study of tumor T cells in aggressive B-cell lymphoma. Assay used: immunoSEQ multiplex PCR; TCRdb lists only in-frame clones, some missing. The data show about 1,900 clones, 90% seen once. The sequencing input was tumor tissue. The sequence came from an adult with diffuse large B cell lymphoma. This chain connects TRBV18 to TRBJ1-4, with 9 bases identical to TRBD1. The CDR3 protein is CASSPPGQGGEKLFF. The CDR3 bases are TGTGCCAGCTCACCACCGGGACAGGGTGGTGAAAAACTGTTTTTT.